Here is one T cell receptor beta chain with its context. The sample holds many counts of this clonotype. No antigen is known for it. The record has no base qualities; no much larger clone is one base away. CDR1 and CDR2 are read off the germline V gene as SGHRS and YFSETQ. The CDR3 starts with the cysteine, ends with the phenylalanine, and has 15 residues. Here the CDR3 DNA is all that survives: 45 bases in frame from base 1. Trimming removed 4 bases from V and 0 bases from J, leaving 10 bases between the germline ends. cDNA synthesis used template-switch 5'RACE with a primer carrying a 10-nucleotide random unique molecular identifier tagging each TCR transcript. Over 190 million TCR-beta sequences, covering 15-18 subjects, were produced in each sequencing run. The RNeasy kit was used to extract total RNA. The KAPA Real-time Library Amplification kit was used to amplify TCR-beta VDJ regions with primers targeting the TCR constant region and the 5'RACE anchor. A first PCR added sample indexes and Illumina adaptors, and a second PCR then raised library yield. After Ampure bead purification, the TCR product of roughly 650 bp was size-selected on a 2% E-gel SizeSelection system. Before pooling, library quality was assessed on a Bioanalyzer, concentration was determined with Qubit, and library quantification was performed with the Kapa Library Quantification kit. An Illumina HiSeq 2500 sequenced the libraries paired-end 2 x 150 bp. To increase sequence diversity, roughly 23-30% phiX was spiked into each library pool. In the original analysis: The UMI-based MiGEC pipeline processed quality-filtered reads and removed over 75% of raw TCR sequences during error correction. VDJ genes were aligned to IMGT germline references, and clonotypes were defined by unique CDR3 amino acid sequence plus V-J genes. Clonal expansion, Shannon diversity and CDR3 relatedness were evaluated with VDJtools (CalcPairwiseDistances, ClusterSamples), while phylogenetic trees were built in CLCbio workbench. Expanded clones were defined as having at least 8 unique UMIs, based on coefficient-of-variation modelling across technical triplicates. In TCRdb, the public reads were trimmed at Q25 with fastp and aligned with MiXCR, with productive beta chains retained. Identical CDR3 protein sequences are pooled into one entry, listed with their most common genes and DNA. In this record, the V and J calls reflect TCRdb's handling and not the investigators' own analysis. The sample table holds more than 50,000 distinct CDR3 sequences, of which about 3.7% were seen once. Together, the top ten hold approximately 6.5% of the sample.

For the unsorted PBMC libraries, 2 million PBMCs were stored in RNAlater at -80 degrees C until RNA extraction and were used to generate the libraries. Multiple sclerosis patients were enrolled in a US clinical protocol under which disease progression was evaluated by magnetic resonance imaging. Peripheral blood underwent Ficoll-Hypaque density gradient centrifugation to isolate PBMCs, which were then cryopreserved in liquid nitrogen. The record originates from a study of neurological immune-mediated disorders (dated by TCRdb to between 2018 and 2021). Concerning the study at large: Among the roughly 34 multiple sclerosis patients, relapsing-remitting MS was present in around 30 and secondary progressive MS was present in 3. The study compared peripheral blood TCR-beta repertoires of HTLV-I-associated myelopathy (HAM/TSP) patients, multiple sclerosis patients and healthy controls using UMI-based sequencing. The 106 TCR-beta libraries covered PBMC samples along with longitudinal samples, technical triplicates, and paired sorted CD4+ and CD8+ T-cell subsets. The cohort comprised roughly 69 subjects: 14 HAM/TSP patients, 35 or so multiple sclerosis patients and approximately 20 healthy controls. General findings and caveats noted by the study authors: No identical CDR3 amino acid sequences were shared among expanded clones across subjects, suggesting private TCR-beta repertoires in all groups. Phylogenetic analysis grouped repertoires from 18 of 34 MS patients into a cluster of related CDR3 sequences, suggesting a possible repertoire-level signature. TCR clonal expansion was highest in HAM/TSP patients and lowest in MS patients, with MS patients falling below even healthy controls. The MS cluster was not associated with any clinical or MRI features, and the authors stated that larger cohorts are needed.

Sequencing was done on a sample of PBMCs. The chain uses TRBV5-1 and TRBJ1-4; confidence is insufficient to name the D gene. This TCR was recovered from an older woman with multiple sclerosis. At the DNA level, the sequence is TGCGCCAGCAGCAGCGGGTCTGCAACTAATGAAAAACTGTTTTTT. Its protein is CASSSGSATNEKLFF.